This TCR beta chain stems from a study of control samples from healthy donors and cancer patients. Generated by immunoSEQ multiplex PCR, the TCRdb table keeps only in-frame clones and is missing some. The table lists about 75,000 clones, around four fifths of them singletons, with roughly 16% in the top ten. This clone was counted between two and nine times. The V end was cut by 2 bases, the J end by 9 bases, with 17 bases between. Germline V gives CDR1 MNHEY, CDR2 SVGEGT. The CDR3 has 15 amino acids. The chain links TRBV6-2 or TRBV6-3 to TRBJ1-5, with a tentative D call TRBD1 (5 bases). Sequenced sample: blood. This sequence was found in a man aged 50-60 years in good health. The CDR3, as DNA: TGTGCCAGCAGTTACGAGTCGGGGGATCTTCGGCCCCAGCATTTT. It is translated as CASSYESGDLRPQHF.